Listed below are T cell receptor beta chains from one sample, sequenced in a study of Graves' ophthalmopathy and Graves' hyperthyroidism. TCRdb analysed the multiplex PCR reads with MiXCR anew, one entry per CDR3 protein. The sample includes approximately 1.2 million distinct CDR3 sequences, about 38% of them seen just once. Sequenced: peripheral blood or thyroid tissue (not recorded which). Receptor source: an adult man with Graves' hyperthyroidism. Both conserved end residues are part of each CDR3. A D gene is named only where the DNA matches it firmly. Size tells how often a clone was seen (once, few, many) or the class of an expanded clone, and some rows leave it out.

clone size	D gene	V gene	J gene	CDR3 DNA	CDR3 protein
many	NA	TRBV27	TRBJ2-7	TGCGCCAGCAGCTTTAGGGTGGGGTACGAGCAGTACTTC	CASSFRVGYEQYF
NA	TRBD1	TRBV7-9	TRBJ2-6	TGTGCCAGCCGTGGGACAGGCGGGGCCAACGTCCTGACTTTC	CASRGTGGANVLTF
once	NA	TRBV25-1	TRBJ1-2	TGTGCCAGCAGTGCTACATCTCCGGAACGAGGGGGACGAGCTAACTATGGCTACACCTTC	CASSATSPERGGRANYGYTF
many	NA	TRBV5-1	TRBJ1-6	TGCGCCAGCAGCTTGGCTTCGGAGACCTATAATTCACCCCTCCACTTT	CASSLASETYNSPLHF
NA	TRBD1	TRBV13	TRBJ2-2	TGTGCCAGCAGCAATGACATCAGGGGGCAAAACGGGGAGCTGTTTTTT	CASSNDIRGQNGELFF
many	TRBD2	TRBV7-2	TRBJ2-2	TGTGCCAGCAGCTTAGTAGCGGGAGGAATCACCGGGGAGCTGTTTTTT	CASSLVAGGITGELFF
many	TRBD1	TRBV11-2	TRBJ2-2	TGTGCCAGCAGCTTAGGGGACAGGGTGAACACCGGGGAGCTGTTTTTT	CASSLGDRVNTGELFF
many	TRBD1	TRBV10-3	TRBJ1-2	TGTGCCATCAGGAGTCAGGGGGCGCGAGGCTACACCTTC	CAIRSQGARGYTF
few	NA	TRBV27	TRBJ1-5	TGTGCCAGCAGTTTTTTTGGGGGCAGTCAGCCCCAGCATTTT	CASSFFGGSQPQHF
NA	TRBD2	TRBV30	TRBJ2-5	TGTACCTGGAGCCCCAGCAGCCTTGGACTAGCGGCACAAGAGACCCAGTACTTC	CTWSPSSLGLAAQETQYF
few	NA	TRBV15	TRBJ2-3	TGTGCCACCAGCAGAGGGTCAGACACAGATACGCAGTATTTT	CATSRGSDTDTQYF
NA	TRBD2	TRBV20-1	TRBJ2-5	TGCAGTGCTCCTCCTACACTAGCGCCCTGGGGGGAGACCCAGTACTTC	CSAPPTLAPWGETQYF
many	NA	TRBV29-1	TRBJ1-3	TGCAGCGCAGTACGTAGCTCTGGAAACACCATATATTTT	CSAVRSSGNTIYF
many	NA	TRBV10-2	TRBJ2-6	TGCGCCAGCAGATTCTCTGGGGCCAACGTCCTGACTTTC	CASRFSGANVLTF
many	NA	TRBV10-3	TRBJ2-7	TGTGCCATCAGAACAGGACAATCCTACGAGCAGTACTTC	CAIRTGQSYEQYF
many	NA	TRBV9	TRBJ1-1	TGTGCCAGCAGCGTAGATTTGTACACTGAAGCTTTCTTT	CASSVDLYTEAFF
few	NA	TRBV19	TRBJ1-5	TGTGCCAGTAGTATGAGTCGCGTTTATAGCAATCAGCCCCAGCATTTT	CASSMSRVYSNQPQHF
many	NA	TRBV28	TRBJ1-2	TGTGCCAGCAGTCTTAAGGGCTATGGCTACACCTTC	CASSLKGYGYTF
NA	NA	TRBV9	TRBJ2-7	TGTGCCAGCAGTTTCGGAACGGGAGCTTGGTACGAGCAGTACTTC	CASSFGTGAWYEQYF
NA	TRBD1	TRBV29-1	TRBJ2-5	TGCAGCGCACGACAGGGGGCTTTGGTTCGGGAGACCCAGTACTTC	CSARQGALVRETQYF
NA	TRBD1	TRBV7-9	TRBJ1-6	TGTGCCAGCAGCTCGACAGGGTCCGGTAATTCACACCTCCACTTT	CASSSTGSGNSHLHF
many	TRBD2	TRBV20-1	TRBJ2-5	TGCAGTGCTGGGAAAGCGGGGGGGCAAGAGACCCAGTACTTC	CSAGKAGGQETQYF
NA	NA	TRBV20-1	TRBJ2-6	TGCAGTGCTAGAGATTATGCGGGCCGCAGCCCTGGGGCCAACGTCCTGACTTTC	CSARDYAGRSPGANVLTF
many	TRBD2	TRBV7-8	TRBJ2-5	TGTGCCAGCAGTTCCCGCGGGGGGACCTACCAAGAGACCCAGTACTTC	CASSSRGGTYQETQYF
many	NA	TRBV6-5	TRBJ1-5	TGTGCCAGCAGCCGACAGGTGAATCAGCCCCAGCATTTT	CASSRQVNQPQHF
NA	NA	TRBV7-9	TRBJ2-5	TGTGCCAGCAGCTTAGAGGGCAGGGGAGAAGAGACCCAGTACTTC	CASSLEGRGEETQYF
many	NA	TRBV10-1	TRBJ1-1	TGCGCCAGCACAAGGCGGCGATACACTGAAGCTTTCTTT	CASTRRRYTEAFF
NA	TRBD1	TRBV20-1	TRBJ1-4	TGCAGTGCTAGAGTAGGACCGGGACAGACAGAAAAACTGTTTTTT	CSARVGPGQTEKLFF
NA	NA	TRBV5-1	TRBJ2-1	TGCGCCAGCAGCCCAGGTGTGGGCACCTACAATGAGCAGTTCTTC	CASSPGVGTYNEQFF
many	TRBD1	TRBV20-1	TRBJ1-2	TGCAGTGCGCCGGACAGGGGATCAGGCCCTAACTATGGCTACACCTTC	CSAPDRGSGPNYGYTF
NA	NA	TRBV6-5	TRBJ1-2	TGTGCCAATCGGGGTAAAGGCCGGTATGGCTACACCTTC	CANRGKGRYGYTF
NA	NA	TRBV12-3/TRBV12-4	TRBJ1-5	TGTGCCAGCAGTTTCTTCTCCGGGGGGCAGCCCCAGCATTTT	CASSFFSGGQPQHF
many	NA	TRBV5-8	TRBJ1-1	TGTGCCAGCAGCTGGAGCGTGATGGACACTGAAGCTTTCTTT	CASSWSVMDTEAFF
NA	TRBD2	TRBV10-2	TRBJ2-5	TGCGCCAGCAGTGCCGGACTAGCGGGTATTGTCGAGACCCAGTACTTC	CASSAGLAGIVETQYF
NA	TRBD2	TRBV29-1	TRBJ2-1	TGCAGCGTGCTAGCGGGAGGCGGTGAGCAGTTCTTC	CSVLAGGGEQFF
many	NA	TRBV27	TRBJ1-6	TGTGCCAGCAGGCCGGACAGTCTTTCACCCCTCCACTTT	CASRPDSLSPLHF
NA	NA	TRBV12-3/TRBV12-4	TRBJ1-2	TGTGCCAGCAGACATAGCCAGGGAGCAGCCAGCTACACCTTC	CASRHSQGAASYTF
many	NA	TRBV14	TRBJ2-7	TGTGCCAGCAACCGAGAGGCCGGCAGTTCGAGGCAGTACTTC	CASNREAGSSRQYF
NA	TRBD2	TRBV28	TRBJ2-7	TGTGCCAGCAGACTAGCGAGGAACTACGAGCAGTACTTC	CASRLARNYEQYF
NA	NA	TRBV20-1	TRBJ2-7	TGCAGTGCTAAGATCCCTGTCTTGTACGAGCAGTACTTC	CSAKIPVLYEQYF